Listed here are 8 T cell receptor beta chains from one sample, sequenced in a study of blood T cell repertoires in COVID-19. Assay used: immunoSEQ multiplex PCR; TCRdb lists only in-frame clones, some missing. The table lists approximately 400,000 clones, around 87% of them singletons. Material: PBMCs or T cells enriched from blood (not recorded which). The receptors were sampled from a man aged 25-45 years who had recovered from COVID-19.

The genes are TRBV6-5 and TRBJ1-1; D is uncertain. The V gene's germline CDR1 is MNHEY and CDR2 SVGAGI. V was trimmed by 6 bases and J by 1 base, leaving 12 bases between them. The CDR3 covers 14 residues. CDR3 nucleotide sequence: TGTGCCAGCAGCTCGGGGAGGAGGAACACTGAAGCTTTCTTT. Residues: CASSSGRRNTEAFF.

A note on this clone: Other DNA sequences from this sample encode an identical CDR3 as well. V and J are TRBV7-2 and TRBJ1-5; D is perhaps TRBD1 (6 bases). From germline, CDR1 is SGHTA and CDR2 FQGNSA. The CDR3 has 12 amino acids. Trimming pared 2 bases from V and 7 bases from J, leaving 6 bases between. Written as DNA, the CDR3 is TGTGCCAGCAGCTTACAGGGGCAGCCCCAGCATTTT. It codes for CASSLQGQPQHF.

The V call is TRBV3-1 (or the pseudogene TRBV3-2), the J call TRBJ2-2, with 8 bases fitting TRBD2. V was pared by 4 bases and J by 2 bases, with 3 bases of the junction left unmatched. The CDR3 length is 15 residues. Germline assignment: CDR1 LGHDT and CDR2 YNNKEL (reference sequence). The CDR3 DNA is TGTGCCAGCAGCCTCGGACTAGCTAACACCGGGGAGCTGTTTTTT. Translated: CASSLGLANTGELFF.

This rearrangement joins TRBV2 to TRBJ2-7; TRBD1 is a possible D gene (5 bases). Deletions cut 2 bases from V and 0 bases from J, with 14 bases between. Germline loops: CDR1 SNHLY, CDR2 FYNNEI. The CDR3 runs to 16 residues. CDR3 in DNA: TGTGCCAGCAGTGAACCCGGCCAGGGCGCCTCCTACGAGCAGTACTTC. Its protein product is CASSEPGQGASYEQYF.

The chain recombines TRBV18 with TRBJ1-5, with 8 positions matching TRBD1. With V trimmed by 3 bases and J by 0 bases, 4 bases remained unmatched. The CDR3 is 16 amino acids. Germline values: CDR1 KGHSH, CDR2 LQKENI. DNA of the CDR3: TGTGCCAGCTCACCCTCGACAGGGGCTAGCAATCAGCCCCAGCATTTT. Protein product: CASSPSTGASNQPQHF.

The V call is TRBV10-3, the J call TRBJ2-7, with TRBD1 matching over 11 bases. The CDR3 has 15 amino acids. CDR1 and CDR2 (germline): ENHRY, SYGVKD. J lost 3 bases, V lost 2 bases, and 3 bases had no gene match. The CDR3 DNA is TGTGCCATCAGTGAGACCGGGACAGGGGGCTACGAGCAGTACTTC. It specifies CAISETGTGGYEQYF.

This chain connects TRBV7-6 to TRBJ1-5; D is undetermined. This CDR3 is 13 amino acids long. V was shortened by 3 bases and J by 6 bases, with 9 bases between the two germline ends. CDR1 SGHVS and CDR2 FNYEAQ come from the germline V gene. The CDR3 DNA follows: TGTGCCAGCAGCTTTTCTCTTGTTCAGCCCCAGCATTTT. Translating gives CASSFSLVQPQHF.

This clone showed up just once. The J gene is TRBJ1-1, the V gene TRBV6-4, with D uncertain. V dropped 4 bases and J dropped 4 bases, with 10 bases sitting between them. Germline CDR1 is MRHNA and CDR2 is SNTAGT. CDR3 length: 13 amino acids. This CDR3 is CASSGKRSTEAFF. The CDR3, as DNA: TGTGCCAGCAGTGGGAAGCGTTCCACTGAAGCTTTCTTT.